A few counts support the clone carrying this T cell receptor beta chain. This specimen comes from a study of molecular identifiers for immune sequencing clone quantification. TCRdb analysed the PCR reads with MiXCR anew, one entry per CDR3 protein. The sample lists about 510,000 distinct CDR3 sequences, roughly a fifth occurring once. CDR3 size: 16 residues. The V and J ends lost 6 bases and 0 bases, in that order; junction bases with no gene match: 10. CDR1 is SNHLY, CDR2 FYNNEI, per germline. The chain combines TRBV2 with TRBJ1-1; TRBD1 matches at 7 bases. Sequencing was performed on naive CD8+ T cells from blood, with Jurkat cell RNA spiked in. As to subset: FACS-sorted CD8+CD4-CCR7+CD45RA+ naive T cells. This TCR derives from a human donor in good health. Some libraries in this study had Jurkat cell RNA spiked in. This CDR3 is CASSDPSGQVNTEAFF. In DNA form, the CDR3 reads TGTGCCAGCAGCGACCCCTCTGGACAGGTGAACACTGAAGCTTTCTTT. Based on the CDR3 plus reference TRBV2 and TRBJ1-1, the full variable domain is EPEVTQTPSHQVTQMGQEVILRCVPISNHLYFYWYRQILGQKVEFLVSFYNNEISEKSEIFDDQFSVERPDGSNFTLKIRSTKLEDSAMYFCASSDPSGQVNTEAFFGQGTRLTVV.